The rows below give T cell receptor beta chains drawn from one sample of a study of cytomegalovirus exposure and HLA in healthy donors. This table comes from immunoSEQ multiplex PCR, and its TCRdb copy is limited to in-frame clones, with some not included. Of under 150,000 clones in the sample, approximately 78% were seen once. The sequenced material came from PBMCs. The receptors stem from a middle-aged woman in good health and CMV-seronegative. Each CDR3 is given with its conserved first and last residue. The D gene is left open where the match is weak. Only part of the rows carry a size: once, few, many, or a class if the clone is expanded.

v_call	clone_size	d_call	j_call	cdr3_aa	cdr3_nt
TRBV4-1	once	-	TRBJ1-2	CASSQDELANYGYTF	TGCGCCAGCAGCCAAGACGAGTTAGCTAACTATGGCTACACCTTC
TRBV11-2	-	-	TRBJ2-7	CASSRIQDYEQYF	TGTGCCAGCAGCCGGATACAGGACTACGAGCAGTACTTC
TRBV7-9	-	TRBD1	TRBJ1-1	CASSAQGGNTEAFF	TGTGCCAGCAGCGCACAGGGGGGGAACACTGAAGCTTTCTTT
TRBV11-2	once	TRBD2	TRBJ2-1	CASSLFSGRPDEQFF	TGTGCCAGCAGCTTATTTAGCGGGAGACCGGATGAGCAGTTCTTC
TRBV11-3	-	-	TRBJ2-3	CASSLLGTDTQYF	TGTGCCAGCAGCTTGCTAGGCACAGATACGCAGTATTTT
TRBV9	-	-	TRBJ1-4	CASSAQQGLKLFF	TGTGCCAGCAGCGCGCAACAGGGTCTAAAACTGTTTTTT
TRBV5-1	-	TRBD2	TRBJ2-7	CASSLGAGGYEQYF	TGCGCCAGCAGCTTGGGGGCGGGAGGGTACGAGCAGTACTTC
TRBV5-1	-	TRBD2	TRBJ2-7	CASSGGLAGTGEQYF	TGCGCCAGCAGCGGGGGACTAGCGGGAACGGGTGAGCAGTACTTC
TRBV7-2	-	TRBD1	TRBJ1-2	CASSSGQGAYGYTF	TGTGCCAGCAGCTCGGGCCAGGGGGCGTATGGCTACACCTTC
TRBV5-1	-	-	TRBJ2-4	CASSLAVGLTKNSQYF	TGCGCCAGCAGCTTGGCGGTTGGCCTTACCAAAAACAGTCAGTACTTC
TRBV7-9	-	-	TRBJ2-3	CASSFPKRTDTQYF	TGTGCCAGCAGTTTTCCTAAGCGCACGGATACGCAGTATTTT
TRBV10-3	medium-sized	TRBD2	TRBJ2-1	CAISDRTRDEQFF	TGTGCCATCAGTGATCGGACTAGAGATGAGCAGTTCTTC
TRBV5-6	-	TRBD2	TRBJ2-3	CASLSGGLAGADTQYF	TGTGCCAGCCTTTCCGGGGGGCTAGCGGGAGCAGATACGCAGTATTTT
TRBV4-1	-	-	TRBJ2-7	CASSPQIPPYEQYF	TGCGCCAGCAGCCCCCAAATTCCCCCCTACGAGCAGTACTTC
TRBV7-9	-	-	TRBJ1-3	CSSSLEGAHFSGNTIYF	TGTTCCAGCAGCTTAGAGGGAGCGCACTTCTCTGGAAACACCATATATTTT
TRBV4-1	-	-	TRBJ2-5	CASSQGAQQETQYF	TGCGCCAGCAGCCAAGGGGCCCAACAAGAGACCCAGTACTTC
TRBV29-1	-	TRBD2	TRBJ2-5	CSATSGSEQETQYF	TGCAGCGCTACTAGCGGGAGTGAGCAAGAGACCCAGTACTTC
TRBV18	few	TRBD1	TRBJ2-1	CASSPTGGAYNEQFF	TGTGCCAGCTCACCGACAGGGGGGGCTTACAATGAGCAGTTCTTC
TRBV7-9	-	-	TRBJ1-3	CASSRPDSGNTIYF	TGTGCCAGCAGCCGCCCAGACTCTGGAAACACCATATATTTT
TRBV7-2	-	TRBD1	TRBJ1-2	CASSLGPGQKDGYTF	TGTGCCAGCAGCTTAGGGCCGGGACAGAAAGATGGCTACACCTTC
TRBV4-2	-	TRBD1	TRBJ2-7	CASSQEGGQGASYEQYF	TGTGCCAGCAGCCAAGAGGGTGGACAGGGGGCCAGCTACGAGCAGTACTTC
TRBV11-2	-	-	TRBJ2-6	CASSQRTGVVGANVLTF	TGTGCCAGCAGCCAACGGACGGGGGTGGTTGGGGCCAACGTCCTGACTTTC
TRBV27	-	-	TRBJ2-7	CASSLSGDYEQYF	TGTGCCAGCAGTTTGTCAGGGGACTACGAGCAGTACTTC
TRBV6-5	-	-	TRBJ1-3	CASSWTAFFSGNTIYF	TGTGCCAGCAGTTGGACAGCTTTCTTCTCTGGAAACACCATATATTTT
TRBV27	once	-	TRBJ2-6	CASSLSWSGANGLTF	TGTGCCAGCAGTTTATCCTGGTCTGGGGCCAACGGCCTGACTTTC
TRBV5-1	-	TRBD2	TRBJ2-3	CASSSGGSADTQYF	TGCGCCAGCAGCTCGGGGGGTTCGGCAGATACGCAGTATTTT
TRBV7-2	-	-	TRBJ2-7	CASSLAASSGEQYF	TGTGCCAGCAGCTTGGCGGCGTCCTCGGGGGAGCAGTACTTC
TRBV7-6	-	-	TRBJ2-5	CASSSLAVYQETQYF	TGTGCCAGCAGCTCCCTCGCGGTGTACCAAGAGACCCAGTACTTC
TRBV28	-	TRBD2	TRBJ2-7	CASRETSGMGYEQYF	TGTGCCAGCAGGGAAACTAGCGGGATGGGTTACGAGCAGTACTTC
TRBV4-1	-	-	TRBJ2-7	CASSQEEGLGLTAYEQYF	TGCGCCAGCAGCCAAGAGGAGGGGCTAGGACTGACCGCCTACGAGCAGTACTTC
TRBV4-2	-	-	TRBJ2-3	CASSRRTGTDTQYF	TGTGCCAGCAGCCGTCGGACTGGCACAGATACGCAGTATTTT
TRBV28	once	-	TRBJ1-2	CASSLSTNYGYTF	TGTGCCAGCAGTTTATCCACTAACTATGGCTACACCTTC
TRBV14	few	TRBD2	TRBJ2-3	CASSQRVAGDTDTQYF	TGTGCCAGCAGCCAAAGGGTAGCGGGGGACACAGATACGCAGTATTTT
TRBV19	-	-	TRBJ2-5	CASSIRRHETQYF	TGTGCCAGTAGTATCCGTAGACACGAGACCCAGTACTTC